The rows below give T cell receptor beta chains drawn from one sample of a study of cytomegalovirus exposure and HLA in healthy donors. Clones were sequenced by immunoSEQ multiplex PCR, and TCRdb holds only the in-frame ones, with some missing. The sample gives around 100,000 clones, over 75% of which show up once; under 5.5% is in the top ten. Sequenced input: PBMCs. The receptors here all came from a man between 40 and 49 years old in good health and CMV-seropositive. Each CDR3 is given with its conserved first and last residue. The D gene is left open where the match is weak. Expanded clones get a size class; other rows say once, few or many, or leave the size out.

clone_size: once; v_call: TRBV7-9; d_call: TRBD1; j_call: TRBJ1-1; cdr3_nt: TGTTCCAGCAGACCAGGGGGCCGCGCTGAAGCTTTCTTT; cdr3_aa: CSSRPGGRAEAFF
clone_size: -; v_call: TRBV11-3; d_call: TRBD1; j_call: TRBJ2-7; cdr3_nt: TGTGCCAGCAGCTCGGGACAGGGGGCCTCCTACGAGCAGTACTTC; cdr3_aa: CASSSGQGASYEQYF
clone_size: once; v_call: TRBV9; d_call: TRBD1; j_call: TRBJ2-5; cdr3_nt: TGTGCCAGCAGCGTATCGACAGGGTTGCAAGAGACCCAGTACTTC; cdr3_aa: CASSVSTGLQETQYF
clone_size: -; v_call: TRBV10-2; d_call: -; j_call: TRBJ2-2; cdr3_nt: TGCGCCAGCAAAAGGACAGAGGCCTATCGACCGACCGGGGAGCTGTTTTTT; cdr3_aa: CASKRTEAYRPTGELFF
clone_size: few; v_call: TRBV5-6; d_call: TRBD2; j_call: TRBJ2-7; cdr3_nt: TGTGCCAGCGGACACCGGGCGGTGGCGGCCGCCGGGGGGGAGCAGTACTTC; cdr3_aa: CASGHRAVAAAGGEQYF
clone_size: -; v_call: TRBV5-1; d_call: -; j_call: TRBJ1-1; cdr3_nt: TGCGCCAGCAGCTTTCTTACTCGGGGGGCTGAAGCTTTCTTT; cdr3_aa: CASSFLTRGAEAFF
clone_size: -; v_call: TRBV18; d_call: -; j_call: TRBJ1-1; cdr3_nt: TGTGCCAGCTCCCCAGGGCCGACAGGACTGAACACTGAAGCTTTCTTT; cdr3_aa: CASSPGPTGLNTEAFF
clone_size: -; v_call: TRBV27; d_call: -; j_call: TRBJ1-6; cdr3_nt: TGTGCCAGCAGAGGCGGGGGCAATTCACCCCTCCACTTT; cdr3_aa: CASRGGGNSPLHF
clone_size: -; v_call: TRBV7-8; d_call: -; j_call: TRBJ2-1; cdr3_nt: TGTGCCAGCAGCTTAGTGACTAACAATGAGCAGTTCTTC; cdr3_aa: CASSLVTNNEQFF
clone_size: -; v_call: TRBV18; d_call: TRBD1; j_call: TRBJ2-3; cdr3_nt: TGTGCCAGCTCACCCTCACCCGGGACAGGGGCTACAGATACGCAGTATTTT; cdr3_aa: CASSPSPGTGATDTQYF
clone_size: -; v_call: TRBV29-1; d_call: -; j_call: TRBJ2-5; cdr3_nt: TGCAGCGTTACCATCCTCGCGAAAGAGACCCAGTACTTC; cdr3_aa: CSVTILAKETQYF
clone_size: -; v_call: TRBV28; d_call: -; j_call: TRBJ2-3; cdr3_nt: TGTGCCAGCAGTACACCCAGTGCAGGCAAAACAGATACGCAGTATTTT; cdr3_aa: CASSTPSAGKTDTQYF